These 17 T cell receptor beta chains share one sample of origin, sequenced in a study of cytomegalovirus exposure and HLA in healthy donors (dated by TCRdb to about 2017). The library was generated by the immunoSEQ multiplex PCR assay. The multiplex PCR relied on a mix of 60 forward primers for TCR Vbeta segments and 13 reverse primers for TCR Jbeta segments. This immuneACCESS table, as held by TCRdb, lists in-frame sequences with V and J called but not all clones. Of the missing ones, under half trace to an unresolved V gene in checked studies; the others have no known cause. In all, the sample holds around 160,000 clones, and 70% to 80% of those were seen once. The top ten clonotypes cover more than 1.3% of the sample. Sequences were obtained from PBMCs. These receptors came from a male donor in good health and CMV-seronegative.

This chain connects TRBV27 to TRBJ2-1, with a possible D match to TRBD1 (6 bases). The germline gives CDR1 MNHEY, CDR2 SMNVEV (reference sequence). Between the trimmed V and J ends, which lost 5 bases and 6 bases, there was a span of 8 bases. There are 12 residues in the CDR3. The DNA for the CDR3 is TGTGCCAGCAGTATCAGGGGCAATGAGCAGTTCTTC. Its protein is CASSIRGNEQFF.

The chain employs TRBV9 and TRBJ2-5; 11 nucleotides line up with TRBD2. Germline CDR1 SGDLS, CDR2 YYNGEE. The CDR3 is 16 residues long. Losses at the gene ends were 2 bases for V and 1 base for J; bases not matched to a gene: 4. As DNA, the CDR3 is TGTGCCAGCAGCGTTCTAGCGGGGGGCACCCAAGAGACCCAGTACTTC. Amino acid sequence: CASSVLAGGTQETQYF. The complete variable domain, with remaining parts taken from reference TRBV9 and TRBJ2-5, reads DSGVTQTPKHLITATGQRVTLRCSPRSGDLSVYWYQQSLDQGLQFLIQYYNGEERAKGNILERFSAQQFPDLHSELNLSSLELGDSALYFCASSVLAGGTQETQYFGPGTRLLVL.

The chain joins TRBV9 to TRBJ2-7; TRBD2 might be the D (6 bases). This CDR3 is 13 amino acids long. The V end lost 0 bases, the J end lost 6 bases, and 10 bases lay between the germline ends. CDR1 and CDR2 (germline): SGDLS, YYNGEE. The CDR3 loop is CASSVVLGGEQYF. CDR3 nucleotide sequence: TGTGCCAGCAGCGTAGTATTGGGGGGCGAGCAGTACTTC.

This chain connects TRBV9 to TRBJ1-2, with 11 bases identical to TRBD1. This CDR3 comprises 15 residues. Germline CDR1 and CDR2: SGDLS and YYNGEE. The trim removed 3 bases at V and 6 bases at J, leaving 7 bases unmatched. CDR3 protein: CASSAKDRGLDGYTF. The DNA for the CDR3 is TGTGCCAGCAGCGCCAAGGACAGGGGGCTGGATGGCTACACCTTC.

CDR3 sequence: CASSQDPGEGYEQYF. The CDR3 nucleotides read TGCGCCAGCAGCCAAGACCCAGGGGAGGGCTACGAGCAGTACTTC. The V and J genes are TRBV4-3 and TRBJ2-7; possible D gene TRBD2, 7 bases. CDR3 length: 15 amino acids. Germline assignment: CDR1 LGHNA and CDR2 YSLEER. V lost 0 bases and J 3 bases, leaving 12 bases between the germline ends.

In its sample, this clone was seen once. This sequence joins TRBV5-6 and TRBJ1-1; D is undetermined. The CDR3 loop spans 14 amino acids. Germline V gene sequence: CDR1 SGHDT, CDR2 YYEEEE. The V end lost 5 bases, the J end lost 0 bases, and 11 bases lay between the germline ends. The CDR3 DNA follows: TGTGCCAGCAGGGAGGACGGTATGAACACTGAAGCTTTCTTT. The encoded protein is CASREDGMNTEAFF.

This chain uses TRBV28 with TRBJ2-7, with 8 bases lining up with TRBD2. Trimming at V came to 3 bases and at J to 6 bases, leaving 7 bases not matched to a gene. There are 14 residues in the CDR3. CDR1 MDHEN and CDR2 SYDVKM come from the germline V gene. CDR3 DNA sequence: TGTGCCAGCAGTTTTTTCGGGGGGGGAGGCGAGCAGTACTTC. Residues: CASSFFGGGGEQYF. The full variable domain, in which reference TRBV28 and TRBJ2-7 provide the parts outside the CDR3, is DVKVTQSSRYLVKRTGEKVFLECVQDMDHENMFWYRQDPGLGLRLIYFSYDVKMKEKGDIPEGYSVSREKKERFSLILESASTNQTSMYLCASSFFGGGGEQYFGPGTRLTVT.

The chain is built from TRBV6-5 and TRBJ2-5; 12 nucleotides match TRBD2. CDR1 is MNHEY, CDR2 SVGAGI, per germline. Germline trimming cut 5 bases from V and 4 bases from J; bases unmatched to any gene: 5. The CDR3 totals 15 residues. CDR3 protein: CASSTSGGTVETQYF. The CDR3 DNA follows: TGTGCCAGCAGTACTAGCGGGGGGACGGTAGAGACCCAGTACTTC.

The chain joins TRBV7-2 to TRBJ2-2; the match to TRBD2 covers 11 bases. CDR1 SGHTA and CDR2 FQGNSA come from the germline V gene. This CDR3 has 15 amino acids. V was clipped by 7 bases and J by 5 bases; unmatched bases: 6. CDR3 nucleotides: TGTGCCAGCACCTTGAGGACTAGCGGGACCGGGGAGCTGTTTTTT. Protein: CASTLRTSGTGELFF. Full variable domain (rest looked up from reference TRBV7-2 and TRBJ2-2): GAGVSQSPSNKVTEKGKDVELRCDPISGHTALYWYRQSLGQGLEFLIYFQGNSAPDKSGLPSDRFSAERTGGSVSTLTIQRTQQEDSAVYLCASTLRTSGTGELFFGEGSRLTVL.

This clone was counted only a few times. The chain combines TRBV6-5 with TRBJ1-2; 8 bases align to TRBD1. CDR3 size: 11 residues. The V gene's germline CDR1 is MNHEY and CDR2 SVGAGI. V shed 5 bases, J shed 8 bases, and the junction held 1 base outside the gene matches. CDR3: CASSDRGGYTF. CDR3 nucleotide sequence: TGTGCCAGCAGTGACAGGGGCGGCTACACCTTC.

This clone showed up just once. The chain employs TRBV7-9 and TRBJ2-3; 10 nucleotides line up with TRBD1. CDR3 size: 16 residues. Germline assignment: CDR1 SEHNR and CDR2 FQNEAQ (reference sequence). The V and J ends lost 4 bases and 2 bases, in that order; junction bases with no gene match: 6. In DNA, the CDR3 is TGTGCCAGCAGCTCCTCCGGGACAGGGGACACAGATACGCAGTATTTT. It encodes CASSSSGTGDTDTQYF.

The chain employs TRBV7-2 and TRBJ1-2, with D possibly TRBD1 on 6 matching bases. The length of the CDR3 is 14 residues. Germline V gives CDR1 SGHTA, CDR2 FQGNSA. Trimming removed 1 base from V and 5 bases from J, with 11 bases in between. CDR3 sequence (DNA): TGTGCCAGCAGCTTAGGGCAGGGGCCTTATGGCTACACCTTC. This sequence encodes CASSLGQGPYGYTF.

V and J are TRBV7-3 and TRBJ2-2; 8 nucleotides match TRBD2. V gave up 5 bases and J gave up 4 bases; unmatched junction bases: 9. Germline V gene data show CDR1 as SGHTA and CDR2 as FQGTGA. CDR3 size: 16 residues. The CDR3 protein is CASSPPGLGGTGELFF. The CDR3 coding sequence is TGTGCCAGCAGCCCTCCGGGACTAGGGGGCACCGGGGAGCTGTTTTTT.

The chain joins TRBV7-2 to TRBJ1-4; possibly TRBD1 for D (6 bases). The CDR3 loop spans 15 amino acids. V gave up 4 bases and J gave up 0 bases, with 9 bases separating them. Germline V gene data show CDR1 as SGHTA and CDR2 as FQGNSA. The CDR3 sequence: CASSSRQATNEKLFF. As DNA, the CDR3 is TGTGCCAGCAGCTCCAGACAGGCAACTAATGAAAAACTGTTTTTT.

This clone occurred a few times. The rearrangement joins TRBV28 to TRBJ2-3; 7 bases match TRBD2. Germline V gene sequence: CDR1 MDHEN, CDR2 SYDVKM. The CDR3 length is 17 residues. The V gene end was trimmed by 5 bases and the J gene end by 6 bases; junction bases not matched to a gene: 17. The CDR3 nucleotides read TGTGCCAGCAGTCGGCGGCCGTGGAGGGAGGGAAGGGATACGCAGTATTTT. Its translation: CASSRRPWREGRDTQYF.

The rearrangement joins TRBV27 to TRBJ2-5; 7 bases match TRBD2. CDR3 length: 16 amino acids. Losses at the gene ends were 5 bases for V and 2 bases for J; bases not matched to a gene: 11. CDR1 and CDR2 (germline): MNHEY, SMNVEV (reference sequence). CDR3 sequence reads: CASSTLRGEGQETQYF. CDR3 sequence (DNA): TGTGCCAGCAGTACCCTCCGGGGGGAGGGACAAGAGACCCAGTACTTC.

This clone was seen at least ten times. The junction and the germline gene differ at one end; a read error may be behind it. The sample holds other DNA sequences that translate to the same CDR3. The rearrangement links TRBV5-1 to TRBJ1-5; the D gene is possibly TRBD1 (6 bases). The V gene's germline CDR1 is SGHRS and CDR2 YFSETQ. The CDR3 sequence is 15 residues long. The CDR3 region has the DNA TGTGCCAGCAGCTTGCGTTGGGGGCGAGATCAGCCCCAGCATTTT. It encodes CASSLRWGRDQPQHF.